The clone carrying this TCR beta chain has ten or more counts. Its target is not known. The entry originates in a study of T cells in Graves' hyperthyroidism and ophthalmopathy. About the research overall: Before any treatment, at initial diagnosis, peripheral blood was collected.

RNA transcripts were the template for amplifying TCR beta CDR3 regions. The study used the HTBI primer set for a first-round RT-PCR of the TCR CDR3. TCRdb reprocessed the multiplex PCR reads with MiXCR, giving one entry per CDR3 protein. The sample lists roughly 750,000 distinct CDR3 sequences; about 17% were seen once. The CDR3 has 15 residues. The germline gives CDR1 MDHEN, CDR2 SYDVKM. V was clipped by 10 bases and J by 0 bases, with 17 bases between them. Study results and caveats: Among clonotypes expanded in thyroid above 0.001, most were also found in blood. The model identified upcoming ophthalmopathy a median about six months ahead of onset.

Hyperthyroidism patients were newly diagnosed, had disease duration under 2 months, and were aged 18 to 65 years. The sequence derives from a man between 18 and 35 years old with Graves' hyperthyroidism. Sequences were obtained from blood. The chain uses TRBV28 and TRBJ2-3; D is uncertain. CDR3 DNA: TGTGCCACCGGCCTTCTAGGTGCTAGCACAGATACGCAGTATTTT. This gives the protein CATGLLGASTDTQYF.